This T cell receptor beta chain was sequenced during a study of CD8+CD57+ T cells in acquired aplastic anemia. This clonotype was seen at least ten times. TCR beta VDJ combinations and CDR3 sequences were profiled from genomic DNA. TCRdb processed the reads anew with MiXCR; each CDR3 protein has one entry. The table has 150,000 to 180,000 distinct CDR3 sequences, over 50% seen once; the top ten hold 12%. Whoever was chosen for sequencing had shown CD8+CD57+ cell expansion by flow cytometry. V was cut by 9 bases and J by 4 bases, with 19 bases left in between. The CDR3 is made up of 14 amino acids. CDR1 is MNHNS, CDR2 SASEGT, per germline.

This sequence was found in a human donor with aplastic anemia. What was sequenced was sorted CD4+, CD8+, or CD8+CD57+ T cells (not recorded which) from PBMCs. The genes are TRBV6-1 and TRBJ2-7; weak D call: TRBD2 (6 bases). This chain's CDR3 is CASSIVERAYEQYF. CDR3 bases: TGTGCCAGTTCGATCGTGGAGCGGGCATACGAGCAGTACTTC.